One and the same sample provided the 20 T cell receptor beta chains below, sequenced in a study of radiotherapy plus CTLA-4 blockade in lung cancer (dated by TCRdb to the late 2010s). Library construction relied on the immunoSEQ multiplex PCR assay. In TCRdb, the immuneACCESS table is reduced to in-frame sequences with V and J assigned. These tables do not hold every clone; where another copy was compared, an unresolved V gene accounts for under half, and the others remain unexplained. The sample includes about 73,000 clones, with around 86% observed a single time. The ten largest clones take up about 38% of the sample. The source was peripheral blood, collected from a patient treated with radiotherapy plus ipilimumab. The receptors were gathered from a human donor with non-small cell lung cancer that progressed on radiotherapy plus ipilimumab.

The V gene is TRBV15, the J gene TRBJ2-6; D uncertain. V was clipped by 8 bases and J by 0 bases, with 11 bases between them. Germline CDR1 and CDR2: LNHNV and YYDKDF (reference sequence). CDR3 length: 15 amino acids. The CDR3 spells CATYDMLSGANVLTF. CDR3 nucleotide sequence: TGTGCCACCTATGACATGCTCTCTGGGGCCAACGTCCTGACTTTC. The complete variable domain, with remaining parts taken from reference TRBV15 and TRBJ2-6, reads DAMVIQNPRYQVTQFGKPVTLSCSQTLNHNVMYWYQQKSSQAPKLLFHYYDKDFNNEADTPDNFQSRRPNTSFCFLDIRSPGLGDTAMYLCATYDMLSGANVLTFGAGSRLTVL.

This chain joins TRBV6-5 and TRBJ2-1; D remains ambiguous. With 6 bases removed from V and 8 bases from J, the gap between germline ends came to 14 bases. Germline loops: CDR1 MNHEY, CDR2 SVGAGI. The CDR3 runs to 13 residues. CDR3 bases: TGTGCCAGCAGCCAAGAAATACTCTATGAGCAGTTCTTC. Its protein product is CASSQEILYEQFF.

The rearrangement links TRBV5-1 to TRBJ2-7, with D perhaps TRBD2 (7 bases). Deletions cut 2 bases from V and 6 bases from J, with 15 bases between. Germline V gene sequence: CDR1 SGHRS, CDR2 YFSETQ. The CDR3 spans 14 residues. The CDR3 nucleotides are TGCGCCAGCAGCTTTAGTAGGGGGGGCGGCGAGCAGTACTTC. This sequence encodes CASSFSRGGGEQYF.

The gene calls are TRBV7-6 and TRBJ1-1; maybe TRBD1 (5 bases). The CDR3 is made up of 13 amino acids. The V end lost 5 bases, the J end lost 1 base, and 8 bases lay between the germline ends. CDR1 is SGHVS, CDR2 FNYEAQ, per germline. CDR3 region: CASSTGGNTEAFF. CDR3 sequence (DNA): TGTGCCAGCAGCACAGGTGGGAACACTGAAGCTTTCTTT.

The CDR3 DNA sequence: TGTGCCTGGACTTACCGAGTCGGCGGGGAGCAGTACTTC. It encodes CAWTYRVGGEQYF. The chain employs TRBV30 and TRBJ2-7, with a weak D call TRBD2 (5 bases). The V end was cut by 4 bases, the J end by 7 bases, with 17 bases between. This CDR3 contains 13 residues. CDR1 GTSNPN and CDR2 SVGIG come from the germline V gene (reference sequence).

The genes are TRBV5-1 and TRBJ1-1; D is ambiguous. The germline V gene encodes CDR1 SGHRS and CDR2 YFSETQ. V gave up 4 bases and J gave up 2 bases, with 12 bases separating them. The CDR3 has 14 amino acids. In nucleotides, the CDR3 is TGCGCCAGCAGCGAAGGGCCAGCCAACACTGAAGCTTTCTTT. Translating gives CASSEGPANTEAFF.

This clone showed up just once. The chain employs TRBV19 and TRBJ1-3; D unresolved. The V end lost 6 bases, the J end lost 0 bases, and 3 bases lay between the germline ends. The CDR3 contains 12 residues. Germline V gene sequence: CDR1 LNHDA, CDR2 SQIVND (reference sequence). The CDR3 spells CASSTSGNTIYF. The DNA for the CDR3 is TGTGCCAGTAGCACCTCTGGAAACACCATATATTTT.

The V and J genes are TRBV4-1 and TRBJ2-3; D is unclear. In germline, CDR1 is MGHRA, CDR2 YSYEKL. The V end lost 2 bases, the J end lost 3 bases, and 9 bases lay between the germline ends. The CDR3 is 14 residues long. The CDR3 spells CASSQPPFTDTQYF. CDR3 nucleotide sequence: TGCGCCAGCAGCCAACCTCCTTTTACAGATACGCAGTATTTT.

This clone was detected a few times. The chain couples TRBV6-5 to TRBJ1-5; possible D gene TRBD1, 6 bases. Trimming cost V 6 bases and J 6 bases, with 15 bases left between them. This CDR3 is built from 14 residues. Germline CDR1 reads MNHEY; CDR2 reads SVGAGI. The CDR3 spells CASSEQGSVQPQHF. CDR3 DNA sequence: TGTGCCAGCAGCGAACAGGGTTCTGTTCAGCCCCAGCATTTT.

The chain uses TRBV5-6 and TRBJ1-1; the D gene is possibly TRBD1 (6 bases). This CDR3 is built from 14 residues. Germline CDR1 and CDR2: SGHDT and YYEEEE. Trimming left V 0 bases short and J 0 bases short, with 6 bases between. The CDR3 sequence is CASSLGQVNTEAFF. The CDR3 DNA sequence: TGTGCCAGCAGCTTGGGACAGGTGAACACTGAAGCTTTCTTT.

CDR3 nucleotide sequence: TGCAGCGTTCGGGACGGTAGCAATCAGCCCCAGCATTTT. Its protein product is CSVRDGSNQPQHF. The chain employs TRBV29-1 and TRBJ1-5, with a weak D call TRBD1 (5 bases). V lost 5 bases and J lost 0, with 8 bases in between. Germline V gene lookup returns CDR1 SQVTM and CDR2 ANQGSEA. The CDR3 runs 13 residues.

The V gene is TRBV10-2, the J gene TRBJ2-7, with a weak D call TRBD1 (6 bases). Trimming took 6 bases from V and 4 from J, leaving 10 bases between them. Germline CDR1 reads WSHSY; CDR2 reads SAAADI. This CDR3 contains 12 residues. This CDR3 is CASREDSYEQYF. CDR3 sequence (DNA): TGCGCCAGCAGGGAGGACAGTTACGAGCAGTACTTC.

The gene calls are TRBV5-1 and TRBJ1-2; D is unresolved. V lost 4 bases and J lost 5, with 6 bases in between. The CDR3 has 11 amino acids. Germline CDR1 is SGHRS and CDR2 is YFSETQ. CDR3 DNA: TGCGCCAGCAGCGAACAGTATGGCTACACCTTC. Protein sequence: CASSEQYGYTF.

The chain carries TRBV4-1 and TRBJ2-3; possible D gene TRBD2, 6 bases. Germline-derived CDR1 and CDR2 are MGHRA and YSYEKL. The CDR3 extends over 15 amino acids. V gave up 0 bases and J gave up 3 bases, with 10 bases separating them. CDR3 DNA sequence: TGCGCCAGCAGCCAAGACGGGGGTCGGACAGATACGCAGTATTTT. It encodes CASSQDGGRTDTQYF.

The chain joins TRBV6-1 to TRBJ2-3; 7 bases line up with TRBD2. The CDR3 extends over 16 amino acids. The germline V gene has CDR1 MNHNS and CDR2 SASEGT. V was pared by 3 bases and J by 2 bases, with 8 bases of the junction left unmatched. The CDR3 sequence is CASSDLSGASTDTQYF. CDR3 bases: TGTGCCAGCAGTGATCTGAGCGGGGCGTCCACAGATACGCAGTATTTT.

The V call is TRBV6-5, the J call TRBJ2-1, with 10 bases aligning to TRBD2. CDR3 size: 14 residues. Germline-derived CDR1 and CDR2 are MNHEY and SVGAGI. V lost 4 bases and J lost 7; bases outside the gene matches: 4. The CDR3 loop is CASSSASGSNEQFF. The DNA for the CDR3 is TGTGCCAGCAGTTCGGCTAGCGGGAGTAATGAGCAGTTCTTC.

The rearrangement uses TRBV11-2 and TRBJ2-2; no clear D. V was pared by 5 bases and J by 0 bases, with 16 bases between. The CDR3 totals 17 residues. The germline CDR1 and CDR2 sequences are SGHAT and FQNNGV. The CDR3 nucleotides read TGTGCCAGCAGCCCCTATAGGGCGACGGCGAACACCGGGGAGCTGTTTTTT. It encodes CASSPYRATANTGELFF. The complete variable domain, with remaining parts taken from reference TRBV11-2 and TRBJ2-2, reads EAGVAQSPRYKIIEKRQSVAFWCNPISGHATLYWYQQILGQGPKLLIQFQNNGVVDDSQLPKDRFSAERLKGVDSTLKIQPAKLEDSAVYLCASSPYRATANTGELFFGEGSRLTVL.

A few counts support this clone. The chain uses TRBV27 and TRBJ2-1; D not resolved. This CDR3 is built from 15 residues. V was pared by 6 bases and J by 4 bases, with 16 bases between. Germline-derived CDR1 and CDR2 are MNHEY and SMNVEV (reference sequence). The CDR3 DNA reads TGTGCCAGCAGGACCTGGGTCGCAGCGTACAATGAGCAGTTCTTC. Translated, it gives CASRTWVAAYNEQFF.

This clone has a single count. V usage is TRBV27 and J usage is TRBJ2-3; TRBD2 aligns across 9 bases. Germline CDR1 is MNHEY and CDR2 is SMNVEV (reference sequence). The CDR3 covers 15 residues. The V and J ends lost 6 bases and 4 bases, in that order; junction bases with no gene match: 8. CDR3 residues: CASSPGLAFPDTQYF. DNA of the CDR3: TGTGCCAGCAGCCCGGGACTAGCTTTTCCAGATACGCAGTATTTT.

V and J are TRBV6-5 and TRBJ1-1; 7 bases match TRBD1. CDR3 length equals 13 residues. The V gene end was trimmed by 6 bases and the J gene end by 7 bases; junction bases not matched to a gene: 8. CDR1 and CDR2 (germline): MNHEY, SVGAGI. The CDR3 region has the DNA TGTGCCAGCAGGTTTAGCAGGGGGAATGAAGCTTTCTTT. This codes for CASRFSRGNEAFF.